This T cell receptor beta chain derives from a study of shared clonotypes between healthy human individuals. Across the whole study: CD4 naive and memory got three plates each, CD8 naive two, CD8 memory one. Study-wide points: Non-shared clonotypes had lower generation probabilities than those shared by all four donors.

Trimming took 3 bases from V and 0 from J, leaving 10 bases between them. From germline, CDR1 is KGHSH and CDR2 LQKENI. This CDR3 is built from 15 residues. In regard to this clone: Antigen specificity is unknown. Within the sample, other DNA sequences also encode this same CDR3.

Sequencing was performed with immunoSEQ multiplex PCR; in TCRdb, only in-frame clones are kept and a portion is missing. Here the sample spans fewer than 1.6 million clones, 98% being singletons. The TCR sequence derives from a man aged 30 to 39 in good health. The specimen was naive CD4+ T cells sorted from blood. The subset here: CD45RA+ positively selected. V usage is TRBV18 and J usage is TRBJ2-3; no definite D call. CDR3 bases: TGTGCCAGCTCACCTCGCGGAACTAGCACAGATACGCAGTATTTT. It is translated as CASSPRGTSTDTQYF.